This is a list of T cell receptor beta chains from one sample in a study of blood T cell repertoires in COVID-19. Clones were read by immunoSEQ multiplex PCR, and TCRdb kept only the in-frame ones, dropping some. The sample records 200,000 to 250,000 clones, 75% to 90% being singletons. Sequencing was performed on PBMCs or T cells enriched from blood (not recorded which). Receptors were obtained from a woman younger than 45 with acute COVID-19. Both conserved end residues are part of each CDR3.

>TRBV21-1|TRBJ2-6
CASSKDPLGRGSVSGANVLTF
>TRBV6-5|TRBJ2-7
CASVSGRVFYEQYF
>TRBV18|TRBJ2-1
CASSPGLASYNEQFF
>TRBV7-6|TRBJ2-3
CASSLGSGGGTDTQYF
>TRBV30|TRBJ2-2
CAWNPGTGAYTGELFF
>TRBV6-1|TRBJ2-7
CASSDQTPGWIPSF
>TRBV10-3|TRBJ1-1
CAISDFETSNTEAFF
>TRBV19|TRBJ2-7
CASSIDHFYRDSYEQYF
>TRBV19|TRBJ2-2
CASSLGTGGEGAELFF
>TRBV9|TRBJ2-1
CASSVDDRQGRNEQFF
>TRBV25-1|TRBJ2-7
CASSDPERVGAYEQYF
>TRBV28|TRBJ2-7
CASALPQGPYEQYF
>TRBV6-5|TRBJ2-1
CASIDRAHNEQFF
>TRBV28|TRBJ1-4
CASSLAGTANEKLFF
>TRBV19|TRBJ1-4
CASRSRTNEKLFF
>TRBV3-1/TRBV3-2|TRBJ2-1
CASSQGSLGSGKTSSYNEQFF
>TRBV6-2/TRBV6-3|TRBJ1-5
CASSYPGALSNQPQHF
>TRBV5-1|TRBJ2-3
CASSLAVGPAGATDTQYF
>TRBV6-2/TRBV6-3|TRBJ2-5
CASSDTGGLIGEETQYF
>TRBV27|TRBJ1-2
CASSLWGPDSNYGYTF
>TRBV29-1|TRBJ2-5
CSVPRGPDRETQYF
>TRBV28|TRBJ1-1
CASSPLGDLDTEAFF
>TRBV6-2/TRBV6-3|TRBJ1-5
CASSYWVDREGNQPQHF
>TRBV27|TRBJ2-7
CASSRRKQTLAGSSEQYF
>TRBV5-1|TRBJ2-7
CASSSQGGMMYEQYF
>TRBV28|TRBJ1-1
CASSYRLEAFF
>TRBV3-1/TRBV3-2|TRBJ2-7
CASSQYNDRTYEQYF
>TRBV11-3|TRBJ1-2
CASSPDRANGYTF
>TRBV2|TRBJ2-1
CASSATHNEQFF
>TRBV30|TRBJ1-1
CAWSKGGVTEAFF
>TRBV4-2|TRBJ2-1
CASSRARDEQFF
>TRBV2|TRBJ1-1
CASRSGTGITEAFF
>TRBV12-2|TRBJ1-5
CASRLSKLRGCNQPQHF
>TRBV27|TRBJ2-1
CASTPLAGGSYNEQFF
>TRBV27|TRBJ1-2
CASSSRGMGYGYTF
>TRBV5-1|TRBJ1-4
CASSPPAGNEKLFF
>TRBV28|TRBJ2-3
CASRRRRGTDTQYF
>TRBV4-2|TRBJ2-7
CASSQDSGGLGEQYF
>TRBV6-2/TRBV6-3|TRBJ2-7
CASSPGLAGALRDEQYF
>TRBV7-2|TRBJ1-1
CASSFSTSGSGTEAFF
>TRBV19|TRBJ1-2
CASSIDRSYGYTF
>TRBV5-6|TRBJ2-1
CASSLALRYNEQFF
>TRBV15|TRBJ2-7
CATSRDRPLWQGAYEQYF
>TRBV30|TRBJ1-2
CAWSTGAFSNYGYTF
>TRBV3-1/TRBV3-2|TRBJ1-6
CASSRGNSPLHF
>TRBV29-1|TRBJ2-3
CSVAGQGTDTQYF
>TRBV6-5|TRBJ2-7
CASSYILAGVGEQYF
>TRBV2|TRBJ1-1
CARRTGQNTEAFF
>TRBV5-1|TRBJ2-1
CASSLVAGGPSLEQFF
>TRBV7-2|TRBJ1-4
CASSLGTGVGEKLFF
>TRBV21-1|TRBJ2-2
CASSKGVAGREELFF
>TRBV27|TRBJ2-7
CASSLGPAAYEQYF
>TRBV4-1|TRBJ2-2
CASSQEGAEWAGELFF
>TRBV18|TRBJ2-1
CASSPRDRVDRNEQFF